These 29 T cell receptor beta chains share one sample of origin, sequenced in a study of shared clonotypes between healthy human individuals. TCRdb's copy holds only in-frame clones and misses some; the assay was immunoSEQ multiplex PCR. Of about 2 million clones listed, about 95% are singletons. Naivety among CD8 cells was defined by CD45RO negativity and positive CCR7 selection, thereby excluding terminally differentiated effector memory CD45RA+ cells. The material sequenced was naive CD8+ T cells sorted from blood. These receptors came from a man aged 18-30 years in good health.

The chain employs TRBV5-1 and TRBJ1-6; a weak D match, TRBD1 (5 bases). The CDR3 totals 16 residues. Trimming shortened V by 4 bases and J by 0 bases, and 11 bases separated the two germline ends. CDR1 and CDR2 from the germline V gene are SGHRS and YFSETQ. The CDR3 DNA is TGCGCCAGCAGCCCGGACACCCACTCCTATAATTCACCCCTCCACTTT. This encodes CASSPDTHSYNSPLHF. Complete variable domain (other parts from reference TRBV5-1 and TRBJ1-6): KAGVTQTPRYLIKTRGQQVTLSCSPISGHRSVSWYQQTPGQGLQFLFEYFSETQRNKGNFPGRFSGRQFSNSRSEMNVSTLELGDSALYLCASSPDTHSYNSPLHFGNGTRLTVT.

The CDR3 region has the DNA TGTGCCAGCAGTTCCTCCCAGGTTCTAGGTCCCTCGGGAGAGACCCAGTACTTC. Its protein product is CASSSSQVLGPSGETQYF. This chain links TRBV27 with TRBJ2-5; no clear D gene. CDR3 size: 18 residues. Trimming took off 4 bases at V and 4 bases at J, with 25 bases between the two ends. Germline lookup yields CDR1 MNHEY and CDR2 SMNVEV (reference sequence).

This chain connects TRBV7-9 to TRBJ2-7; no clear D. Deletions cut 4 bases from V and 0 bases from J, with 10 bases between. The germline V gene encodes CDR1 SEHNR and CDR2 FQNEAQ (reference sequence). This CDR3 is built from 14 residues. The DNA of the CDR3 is TGTGCCAGCAGCTCCTCGTTTCTCTCCTACGAGCAGTACTTC. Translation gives CASSSSFLSYEQYF.

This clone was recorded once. The CDR3 protein is CASKGTSDYNEQFF. CDR3 DNA: TGTGCCAGCAAAGGGACTAGCGACTACAATGAGCAGTTCTTC. The rearrangement uses TRBV9 and TRBJ2-1, with 10 bases aligning to TRBD2. Germline assignment: CDR1 SGDLS and CDR2 YYNGEE. The CDR3 has 14 residues. V lost 6 bases, J lost 3 bases, and 3 bases stayed unmatched.

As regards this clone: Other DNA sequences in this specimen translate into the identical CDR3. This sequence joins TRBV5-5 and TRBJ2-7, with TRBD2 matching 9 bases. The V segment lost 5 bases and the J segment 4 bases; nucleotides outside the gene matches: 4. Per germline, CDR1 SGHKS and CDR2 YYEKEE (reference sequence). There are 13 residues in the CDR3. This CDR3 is CASSLAGKYEQYF. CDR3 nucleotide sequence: TGTGCCAGCAGTCTAGCGGGAAAGTACGAGCAGTACTTC. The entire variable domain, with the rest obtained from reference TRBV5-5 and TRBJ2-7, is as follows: DAGVTQSPTHLIKTRGQQVTLRCSPISGHKSVSWYQQVLGQGPQFIFQYYEKEERGRGNFPDRFSARQFPNYSSELNVNALLLGDSALYLCASSLAGKYEQYFGPGTRLTVT.

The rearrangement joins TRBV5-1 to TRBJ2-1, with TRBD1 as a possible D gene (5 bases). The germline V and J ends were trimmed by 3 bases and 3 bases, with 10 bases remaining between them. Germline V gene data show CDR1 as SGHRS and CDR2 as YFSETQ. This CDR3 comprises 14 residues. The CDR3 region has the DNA TGCGCCAGCAGCTGGACCACAGGCTACAATGAGCAGTTCTTC. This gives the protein CASSWTTGYNEQFF.

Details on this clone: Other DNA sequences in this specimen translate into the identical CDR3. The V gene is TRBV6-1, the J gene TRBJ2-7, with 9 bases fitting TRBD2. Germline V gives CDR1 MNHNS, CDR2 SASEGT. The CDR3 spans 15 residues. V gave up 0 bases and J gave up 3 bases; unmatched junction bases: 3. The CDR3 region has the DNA TGTGCCAGCAGTGAAGCGCGGGGGGGCAGCTACGAGCAGTACTTC. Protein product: CASSEARGGSYEQYF.

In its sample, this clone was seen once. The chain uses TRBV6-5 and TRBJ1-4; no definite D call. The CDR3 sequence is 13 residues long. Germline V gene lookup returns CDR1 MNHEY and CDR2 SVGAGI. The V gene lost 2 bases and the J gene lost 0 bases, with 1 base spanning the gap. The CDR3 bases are TGTGCCAGCAGTTACGCAACTAATGAAAAACTGTTTTTT. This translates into CASSYATNEKLFF.

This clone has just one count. The CDR3 here is CASSAHGIDTQYF. CDR3 in DNA: TGTGCCAGCAGCGCCCATGGGATAGATACGCAGTATTTT. The chain employs TRBV9 and TRBJ2-3; D gene ambiguous. V dropped 3 bases and J dropped 5 bases, with 10 bases sitting between them. The germline CDR1 and CDR2 sequences are SGDLS and YYNGEE. This CDR3 comprises 13 residues.

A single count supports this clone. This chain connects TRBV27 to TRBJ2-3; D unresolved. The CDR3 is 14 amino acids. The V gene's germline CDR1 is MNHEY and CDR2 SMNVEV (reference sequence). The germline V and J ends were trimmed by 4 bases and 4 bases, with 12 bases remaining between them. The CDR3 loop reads CASSSRHPPDTQYF. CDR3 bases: TGTGCCAGCAGTTCCCGACATCCTCCAGATACGCAGTATTTT.

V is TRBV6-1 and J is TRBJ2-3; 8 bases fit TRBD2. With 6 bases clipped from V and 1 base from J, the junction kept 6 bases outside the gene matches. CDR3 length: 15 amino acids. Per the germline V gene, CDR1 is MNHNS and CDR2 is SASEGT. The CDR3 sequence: CASSPLRGGTDTQYF. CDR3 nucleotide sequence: TGTGCCAGCAGCCCCCTGCGGGGGGGCACAGATACGCAGTATTTT.

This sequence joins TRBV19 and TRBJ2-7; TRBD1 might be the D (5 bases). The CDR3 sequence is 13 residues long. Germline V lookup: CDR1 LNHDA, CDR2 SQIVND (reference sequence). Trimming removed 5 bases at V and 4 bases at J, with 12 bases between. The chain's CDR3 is CASSLGPHYEQYF. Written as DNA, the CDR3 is TGTGCCAGTAGTTTGGGGCCTCATTACGAGCAGTACTTC.

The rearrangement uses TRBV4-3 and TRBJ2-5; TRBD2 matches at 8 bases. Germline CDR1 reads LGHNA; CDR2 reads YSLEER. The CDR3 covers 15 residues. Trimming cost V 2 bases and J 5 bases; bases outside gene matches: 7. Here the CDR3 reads CASSQLSGTAETQYF. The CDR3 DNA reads TGCGCCAGCAGCCAACTTAGCGGGACGGCGGAGACCCAGTACTTC.

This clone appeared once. This CDR3 is CASMGTSGSSSYEQYF. CDR3 coding DNA: TGTGCCAGCATGGGGACTAGCGGGAGTTCGTCCTACGAGCAGTACTTC. The chain couples TRBV2 to TRBJ2-7, with 14 bases lining up with TRBD2. Trimming removed 7 bases from V and 1 base from J; junction bases left unmatched: 6. The CDR3 has 16 residues. Per germline, CDR1 SNHLY and CDR2 FYNNEI.

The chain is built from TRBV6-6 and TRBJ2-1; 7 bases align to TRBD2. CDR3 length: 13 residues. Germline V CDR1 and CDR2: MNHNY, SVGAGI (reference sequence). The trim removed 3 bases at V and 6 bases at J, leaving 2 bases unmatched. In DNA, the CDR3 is TGTGCCAGCAGTTATGCTAGCGGCAATGAGCAGTTCTTC. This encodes CASSYASGNEQFF.

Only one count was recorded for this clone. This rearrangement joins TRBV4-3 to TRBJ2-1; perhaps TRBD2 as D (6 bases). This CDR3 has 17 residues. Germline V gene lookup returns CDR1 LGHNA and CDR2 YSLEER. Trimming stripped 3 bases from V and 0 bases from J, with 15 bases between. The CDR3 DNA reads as TGCGCCAGCAGCCATCAACTAGGCGGGGCCTCCTACAATGAGCAGTTCTTC. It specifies CASSHQLGGASYNEQFF.

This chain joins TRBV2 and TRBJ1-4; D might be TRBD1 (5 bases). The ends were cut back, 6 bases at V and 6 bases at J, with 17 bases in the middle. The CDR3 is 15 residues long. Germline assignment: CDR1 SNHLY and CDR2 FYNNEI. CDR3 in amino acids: CASSGAERWYEKLFF. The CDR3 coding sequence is TGTGCCAGCAGCGGGGCCGAAAGGTGGTATGAAAAACTGTTTTTT.

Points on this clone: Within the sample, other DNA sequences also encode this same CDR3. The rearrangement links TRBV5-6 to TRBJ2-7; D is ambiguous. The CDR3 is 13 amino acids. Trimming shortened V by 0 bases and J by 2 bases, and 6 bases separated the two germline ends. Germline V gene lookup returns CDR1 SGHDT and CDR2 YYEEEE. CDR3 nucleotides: TGTGCCAGCAGCTTGGGGGCAGCCTACGAGCAGTACTTC. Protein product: CASSLGAAYEQYF.

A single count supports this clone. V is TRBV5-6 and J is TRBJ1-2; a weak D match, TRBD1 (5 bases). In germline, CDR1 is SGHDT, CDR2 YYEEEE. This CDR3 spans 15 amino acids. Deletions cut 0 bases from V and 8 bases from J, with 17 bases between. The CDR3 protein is CASSLETTESNGYTF. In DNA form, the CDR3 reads TGTGCCAGCAGCTTGGAGACGACAGAGTCAAACGGCTACACCTTC.

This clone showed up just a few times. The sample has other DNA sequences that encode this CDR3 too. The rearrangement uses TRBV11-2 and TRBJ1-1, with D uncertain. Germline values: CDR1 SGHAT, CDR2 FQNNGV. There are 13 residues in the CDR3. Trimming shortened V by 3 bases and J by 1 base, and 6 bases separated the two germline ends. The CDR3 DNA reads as TGTGCCAGCAGCTTGGTAGGGAACACTGAAGCTTTCTTT. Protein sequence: CASSLVGNTEAFF.

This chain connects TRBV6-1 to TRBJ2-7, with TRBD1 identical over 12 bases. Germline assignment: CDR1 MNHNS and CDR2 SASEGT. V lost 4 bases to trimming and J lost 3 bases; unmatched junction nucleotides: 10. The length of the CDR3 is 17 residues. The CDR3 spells CASSVGTGGLSDYEQYF. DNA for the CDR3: TGTGCCAGCAGTGTCGGGACAGGGGGCCTGTCGGACTACGAGCAGTACTTC.

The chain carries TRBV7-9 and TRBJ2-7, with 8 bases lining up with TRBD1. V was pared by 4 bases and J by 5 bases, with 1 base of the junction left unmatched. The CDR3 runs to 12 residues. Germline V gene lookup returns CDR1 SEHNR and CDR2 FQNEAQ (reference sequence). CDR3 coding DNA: TGTGCCAGCAGCTCAGGGGGCGACGAGCAGTACTTC. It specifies CASSSGGDEQYF.

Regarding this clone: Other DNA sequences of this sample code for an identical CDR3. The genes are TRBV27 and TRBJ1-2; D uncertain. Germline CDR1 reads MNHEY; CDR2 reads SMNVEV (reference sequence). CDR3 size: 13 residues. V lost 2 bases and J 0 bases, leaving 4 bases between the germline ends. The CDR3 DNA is TGTGCCAGCAGTTTAGGATCTAACTATGGCTACACCTTC. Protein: CASSLGSNYGYTF.

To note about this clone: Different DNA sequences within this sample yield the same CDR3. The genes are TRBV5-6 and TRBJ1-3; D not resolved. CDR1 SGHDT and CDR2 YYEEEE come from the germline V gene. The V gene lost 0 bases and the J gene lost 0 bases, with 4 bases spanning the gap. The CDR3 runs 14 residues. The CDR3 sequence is CASSLGLSGNTIYF. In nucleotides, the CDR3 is TGTGCCAGCAGCTTGGGCCTCTCTGGAAACACCATATATTTT.

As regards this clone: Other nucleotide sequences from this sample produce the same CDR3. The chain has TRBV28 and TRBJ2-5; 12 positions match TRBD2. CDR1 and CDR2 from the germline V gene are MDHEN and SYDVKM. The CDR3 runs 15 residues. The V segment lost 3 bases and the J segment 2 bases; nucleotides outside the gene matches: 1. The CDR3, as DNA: TGTGCCAGCAGTTTCGGACTAGCGGGGCAAGAGACCCAGTACTTC. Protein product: CASSFGLAGQETQYF. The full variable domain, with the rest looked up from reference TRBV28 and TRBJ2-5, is DVKVTQSSRYLVKRTGEKVFLECVQDMDHENMFWYRQDPGLGLRLIYFSYDVKMKEKGDIPEGYSVSREKKERFSLILESASTNQTSMYLCASSFGLAGQETQYFGPGTRLLVL.

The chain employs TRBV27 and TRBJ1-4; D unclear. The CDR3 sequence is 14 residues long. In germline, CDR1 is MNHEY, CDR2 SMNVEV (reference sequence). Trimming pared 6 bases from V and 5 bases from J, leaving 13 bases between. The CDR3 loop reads CASRPIDRNEKLFF. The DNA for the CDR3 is TGTGCCAGCAGACCAATTGACCGGAATGAAAAACTGTTTTTT. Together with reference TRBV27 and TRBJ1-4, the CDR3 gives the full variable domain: EAQVTQNPRYLITVTGKKLTVTCSQNMNHEYMSWYRQDPGLGLRQIYYSMNVEVTDKGDVPEGYKVSRKEKRNFPLILESPSPNQTSLYFCASRPIDRNEKLFFGSGTQLSVL.

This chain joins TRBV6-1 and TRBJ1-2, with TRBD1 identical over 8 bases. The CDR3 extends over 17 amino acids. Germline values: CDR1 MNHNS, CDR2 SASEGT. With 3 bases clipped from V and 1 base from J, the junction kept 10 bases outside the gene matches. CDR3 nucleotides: TGTGCCAGCAGTGAGTGGACAGGGCGAGCTTATAACTATGGCTACACCTTC. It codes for CASSEWTGRAYNYGYTF.

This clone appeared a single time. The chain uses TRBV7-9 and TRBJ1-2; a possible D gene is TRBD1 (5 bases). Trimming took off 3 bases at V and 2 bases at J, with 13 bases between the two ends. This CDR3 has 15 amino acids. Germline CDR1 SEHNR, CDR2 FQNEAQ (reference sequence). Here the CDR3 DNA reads TGTGCCAGCAGCTTCGCCGGGACCGAGAACTATGGCTACACCTTC. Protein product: CASSFAGTENYGYTF.

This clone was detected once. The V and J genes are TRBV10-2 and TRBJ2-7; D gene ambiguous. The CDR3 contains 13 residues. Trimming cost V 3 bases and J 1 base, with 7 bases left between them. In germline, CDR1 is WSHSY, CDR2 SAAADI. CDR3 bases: TGCGCCAGCAGTGACTGGAGATCCTACGAGCAGTACTTC. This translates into CASSDWRSYEQYF.